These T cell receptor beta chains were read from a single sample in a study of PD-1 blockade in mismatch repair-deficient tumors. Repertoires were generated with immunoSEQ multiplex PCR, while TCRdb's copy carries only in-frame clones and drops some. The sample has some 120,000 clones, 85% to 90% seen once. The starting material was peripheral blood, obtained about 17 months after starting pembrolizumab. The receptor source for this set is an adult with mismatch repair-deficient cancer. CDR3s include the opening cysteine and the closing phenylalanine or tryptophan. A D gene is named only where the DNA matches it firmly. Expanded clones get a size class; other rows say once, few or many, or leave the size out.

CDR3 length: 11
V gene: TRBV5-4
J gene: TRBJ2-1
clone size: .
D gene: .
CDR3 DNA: TGTGCCAGGGGGGTGAGGAATGAGCAGTTCTTC
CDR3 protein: CARGVRNEQFF

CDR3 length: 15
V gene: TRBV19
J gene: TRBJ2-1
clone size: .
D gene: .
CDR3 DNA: TGTGCCAGTAGTATAAGCTTGAGCTCCTACAATGAGCAGTTCTTC
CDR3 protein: CASSISLSSYNEQFF

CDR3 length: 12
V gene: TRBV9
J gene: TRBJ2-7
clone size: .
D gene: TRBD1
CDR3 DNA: TGTGCCAGCAGCTCGACAGGGGACGAGCAGTACTTC
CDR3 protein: CASSSTGDEQYF

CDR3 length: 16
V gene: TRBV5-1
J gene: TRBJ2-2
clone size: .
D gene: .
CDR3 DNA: TGCGCCAGCAGCTTTCACCTTAGTGATAACACCGGGGAGCTGTTTTTT
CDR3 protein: CASSFHLSDNTGELFF

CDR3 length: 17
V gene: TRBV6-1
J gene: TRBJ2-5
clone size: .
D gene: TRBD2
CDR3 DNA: TGTGCCAGCAGTGAATTTCGTAGCGGGATGGGACAAGAGACCCAGTACTTC
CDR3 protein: CASSEFRSGMGQETQYF

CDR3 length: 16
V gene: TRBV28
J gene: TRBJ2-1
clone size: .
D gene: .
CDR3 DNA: TGTGCCAGCAGTTTGTTTAGGAGGAGCTCCTACAATGAGCAGTTCTTC
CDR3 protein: CASSLFRRSSYNEQFF

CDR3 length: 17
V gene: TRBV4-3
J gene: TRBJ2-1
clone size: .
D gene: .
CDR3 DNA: TGCGCCAGCAGCCAAGGAACGAGCTTGAGCTCCTACAATGAGCAGTTCTTC
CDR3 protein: CASSQGTSLSSYNEQFF

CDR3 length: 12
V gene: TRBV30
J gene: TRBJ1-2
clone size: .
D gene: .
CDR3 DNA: TGTGCCTGGAGTGTGGAAATCTATGGCTACACCTTC
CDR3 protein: CAWSVEIYGYTF

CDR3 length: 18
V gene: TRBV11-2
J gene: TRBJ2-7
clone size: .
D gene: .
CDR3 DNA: TGTGCCAGCAGCACCCTAACTGGTCCTAGCGACAAAAGGGGGGAGCAGTACTTC
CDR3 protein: CASSTLTGPSDKRGEQYF

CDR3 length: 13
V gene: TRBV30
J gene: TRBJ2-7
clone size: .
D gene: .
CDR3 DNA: TGTGCCTGGAGTCTTTCAGGACCACGAGAGCAGTACTTC
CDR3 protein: CAWSLSGPREQYF

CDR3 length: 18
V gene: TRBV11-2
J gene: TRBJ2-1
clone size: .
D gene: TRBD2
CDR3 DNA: TGTGCCAGCAGCTTCTTACGCCCTCTAGCGGGAGGTTACAATGAGCAGTTCTTC
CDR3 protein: CASSFLRPLAGGYNEQFF

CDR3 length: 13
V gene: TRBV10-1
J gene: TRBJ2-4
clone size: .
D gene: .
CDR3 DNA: TGCGCCAGCCCTTGGACCGGGGATCACATTCAGTACTTC
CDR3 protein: CASPWTGDHIQYF

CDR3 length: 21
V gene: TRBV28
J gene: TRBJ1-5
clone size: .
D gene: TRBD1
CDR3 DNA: TGTGCCAGCAGTTCTACGACCGAGACAGGGAGTTTGGTATTTAGCAATCAGCCCCAGCATTTT
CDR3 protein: CASSSTTETGSLVFSNQPQHF

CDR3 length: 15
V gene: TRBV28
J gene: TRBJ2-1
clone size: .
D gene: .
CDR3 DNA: TGTGCCAGCAGTCTACTTAATAACAGACACAATGAGCAGTTCTTC
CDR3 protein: CASSLLNNRHNEQFF

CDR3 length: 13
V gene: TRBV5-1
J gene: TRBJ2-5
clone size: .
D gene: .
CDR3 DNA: TGCGCCAGCAGCGTCGGGGAGCAAGAGACCCAGTACTTC
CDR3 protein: CASSVGEQETQYF

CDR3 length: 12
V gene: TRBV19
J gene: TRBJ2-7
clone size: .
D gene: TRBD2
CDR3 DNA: TGTGCCAGTAGGGGCGGGAGTGGCGAGCAGTACTTC
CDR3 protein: CASRGGSGEQYF

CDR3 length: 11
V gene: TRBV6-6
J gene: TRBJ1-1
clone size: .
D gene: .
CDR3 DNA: TGTGCCAGCAGTGAGGACGGTGAAGCTTTCTTT
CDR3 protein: CASSEDGEAFF

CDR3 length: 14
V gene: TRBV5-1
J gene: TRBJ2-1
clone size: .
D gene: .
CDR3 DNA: TGCGCCAGCAGCTATAGCGGAAACTACAATGAGCAGTTCTTC
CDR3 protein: CASSYSGNYNEQFF

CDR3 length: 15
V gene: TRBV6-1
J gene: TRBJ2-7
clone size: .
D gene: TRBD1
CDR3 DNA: TGTGCCAGCAGTGAAGCCTGGGGACAGTTCTACGAGCAGTACTTC
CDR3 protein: CASSEAWGQFYEQYF

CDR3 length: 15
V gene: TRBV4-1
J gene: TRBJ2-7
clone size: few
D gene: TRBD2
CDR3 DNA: TGCGCCAGCAGCCAAGGTAGCGGGCCTACCTACGAGCAGTACTTC
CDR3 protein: CASSQGSGPTYEQYF

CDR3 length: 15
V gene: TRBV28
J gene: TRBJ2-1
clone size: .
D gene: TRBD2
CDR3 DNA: TGTGCCAGCAGTTTATGGACTAGCGCCGACAATGAGCAGTTCTTC
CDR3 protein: CASSLWTSADNEQFF

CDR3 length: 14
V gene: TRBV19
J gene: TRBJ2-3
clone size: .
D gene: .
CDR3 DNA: TGTGCCAGTAGTCTACTAGGGAACACAGATACGCAGTATTTT
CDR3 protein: CASSLLGNTDTQYF

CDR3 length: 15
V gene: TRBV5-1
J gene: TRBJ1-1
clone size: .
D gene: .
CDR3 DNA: TGCGCCAGCAGCTTGACGACAGTCGAGGTAACTGAAGCTTTCTTT
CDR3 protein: CASSLTTVEVTEAFF

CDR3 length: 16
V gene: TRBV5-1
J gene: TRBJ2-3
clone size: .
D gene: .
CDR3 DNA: TGCGCCAGCAGCTCTAGCTATTCCGCAGGCACAGATACGCAGTATTTT
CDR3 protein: CASSSSYSAGTDTQYF

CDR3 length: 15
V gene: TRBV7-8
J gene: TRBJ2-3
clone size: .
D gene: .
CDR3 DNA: TGTGCCAGCAGCAACCGGGACGGGACACCAGATACGCAGTATTTT
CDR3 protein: CASSNRDGTPDTQYF

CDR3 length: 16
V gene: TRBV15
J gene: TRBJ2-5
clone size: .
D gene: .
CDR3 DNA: TGTGCCACCAGCAGGGAGCCGGGGACCAACCAAGAGACCCAGTACTTC
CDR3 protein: CATSREPGTNQETQYF

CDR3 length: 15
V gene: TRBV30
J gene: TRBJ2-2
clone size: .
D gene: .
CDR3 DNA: TGTGCCTGGAGTGTAGTGGGGTTAGGCACCGGGGAGCTGTTTTTT
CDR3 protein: CAWSVVGLGTGELFF

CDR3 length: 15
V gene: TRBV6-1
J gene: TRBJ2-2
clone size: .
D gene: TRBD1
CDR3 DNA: TGTGCCAGCAGTGAATGGGGGACAGGGGCCGGGGAGCTGTTTTTT
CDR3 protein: CASSEWGTGAGELFF

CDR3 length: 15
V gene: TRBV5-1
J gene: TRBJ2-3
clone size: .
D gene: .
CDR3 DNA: TGCGCCAGCAGCTTGTACGGGAACCCCACAGATACGCAGTATTTT
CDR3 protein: CASSLYGNPTDTQYF

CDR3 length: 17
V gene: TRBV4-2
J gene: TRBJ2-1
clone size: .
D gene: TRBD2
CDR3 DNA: TGTGCCAGCAGCCAAGCCTCTAGCGGGAGAAGTGGGAATGAGCAGTTCTTC
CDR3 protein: CASSQASSGRSGNEQFF

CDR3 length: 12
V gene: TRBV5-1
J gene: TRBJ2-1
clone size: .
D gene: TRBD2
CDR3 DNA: TGCGCCAGCAGCCTAGCGGGAGTCGAGCAGTTCTTC
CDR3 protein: CASSLAGVEQFF

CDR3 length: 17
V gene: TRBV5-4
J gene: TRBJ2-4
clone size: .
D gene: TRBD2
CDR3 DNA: TGTGCCAGCAGCTTGGCCGGTCGGGGGGTAGCCAAAAACATTCAGTACTTC
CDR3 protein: CASSLAGRGVAKNIQYF

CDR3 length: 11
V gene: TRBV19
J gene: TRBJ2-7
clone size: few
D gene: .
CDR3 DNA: TGTGCCAGCCAAGGGTTCTACGAGCAGTACTTC
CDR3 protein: CASQGFYEQYF

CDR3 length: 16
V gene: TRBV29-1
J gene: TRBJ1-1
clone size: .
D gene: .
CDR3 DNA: TGCAGCGTTGCGGAACTATCAGGGGACGGCATTACTGAAGCTTTCTTT
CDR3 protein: CSVAELSGDGITEAFF

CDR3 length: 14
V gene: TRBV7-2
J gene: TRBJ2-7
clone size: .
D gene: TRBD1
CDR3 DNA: TGTGCCAGCAGCTTAGTGGGACAGACCTACGAGCAGTACTTC
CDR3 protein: CASSLVGQTYEQYF

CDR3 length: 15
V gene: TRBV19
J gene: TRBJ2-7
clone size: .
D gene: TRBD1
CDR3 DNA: TGTGCCAGTAGTATTCAGACAGGGCCCCCCTACGAGCAGTACTTC
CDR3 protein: CASSIQTGPPYEQYF

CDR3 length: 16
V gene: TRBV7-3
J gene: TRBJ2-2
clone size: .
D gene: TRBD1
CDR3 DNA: TGTGCCAGCAGGTCCACAGGGGGCGCAAACACCGGGGAGCTGTTTTTT
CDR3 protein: CASRSTGGANTGELFF

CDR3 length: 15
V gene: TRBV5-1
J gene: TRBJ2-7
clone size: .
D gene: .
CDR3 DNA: TGCGCCAGCAGCTTGGGGGGCCAGAGTAGCGACGAGCAGTACTTC
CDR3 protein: CASSLGGQSSDEQYF

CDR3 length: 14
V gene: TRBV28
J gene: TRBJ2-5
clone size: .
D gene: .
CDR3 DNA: TGTGCCAGCAGCGATGCAGGGGGGGGAGAGACCCAGTACTTC
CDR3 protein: CASSDAGGGETQYF

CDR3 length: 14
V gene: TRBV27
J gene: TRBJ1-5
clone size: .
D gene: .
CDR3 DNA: TGTGCCAGCAGTCCTAGGCCGGTAGATCAGCCCCAGCATTTT
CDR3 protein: CASSPRPVDQPQHF

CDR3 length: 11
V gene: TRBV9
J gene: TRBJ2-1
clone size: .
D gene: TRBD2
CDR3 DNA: TGTGCCAGCAGCGCCGGGGGGGAGCAGTTCTTC
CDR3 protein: CASSAGGEQFF

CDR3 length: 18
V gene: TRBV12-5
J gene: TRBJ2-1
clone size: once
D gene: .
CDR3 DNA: TGTGCTAGTGGTTTGGTAGACCCTAGAGTAGCCCGAAACAATGAGCAGTTCTTC
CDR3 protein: CASGLVDPRVARNNEQFF

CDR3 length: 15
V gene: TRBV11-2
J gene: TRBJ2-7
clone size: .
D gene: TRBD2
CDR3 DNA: TGTGCCAGCAGCTTAGCAGACGGCGGGGGGTTCGAGCAGTACTTC
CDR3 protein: CASSLADGGGFEQYF

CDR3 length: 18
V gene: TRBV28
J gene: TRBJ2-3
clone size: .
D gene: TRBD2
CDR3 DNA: TGTGCCAGCAGCCTTCTAGCGGAGCCCGAAGGGAGCACAGATACGCAGTATTTT
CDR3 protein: CASSLLAEPEGSTDTQYF

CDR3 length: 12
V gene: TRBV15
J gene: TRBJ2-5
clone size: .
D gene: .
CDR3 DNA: TGTGCCACCAGCCCAAGGGGGGAGACCCAGTACTTC
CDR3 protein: CATSPRGETQYF

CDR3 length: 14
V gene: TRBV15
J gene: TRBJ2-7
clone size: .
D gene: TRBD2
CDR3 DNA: TGTGCCACCAGCAGCATTGGACTAGCCTACGAGCAGTACTTC
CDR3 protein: CATSSIGLAYEQYF

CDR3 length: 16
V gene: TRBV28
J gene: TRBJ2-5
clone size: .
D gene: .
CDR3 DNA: TGTGCCAGCAGCACACCGGACGGCGTACCGAAGGAGACCCAGTACTTC
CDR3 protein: CASSTPDGVPKETQYF

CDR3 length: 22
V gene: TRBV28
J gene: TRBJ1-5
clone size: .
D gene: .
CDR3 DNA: TGTGCCAGCAGTCCATCCTCCGACGGTAGAGTGGTAATTAGGTATAGCAATCAGCCCCAGCATTTT
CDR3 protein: CASSPSSDGRVVIRYSNQPQHF

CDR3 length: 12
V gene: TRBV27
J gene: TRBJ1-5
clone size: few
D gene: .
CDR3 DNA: TGTGCCAGCAGTTTATTGGGACAGCCCCAGCATTTT
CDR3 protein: CASSLLGQPQHF

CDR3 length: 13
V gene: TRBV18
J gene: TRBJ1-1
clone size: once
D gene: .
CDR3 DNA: TGTGCCAGCCACTCCATCATGGACGGTGAAGCTTTCTTT
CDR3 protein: CASHSIMDGEAFF

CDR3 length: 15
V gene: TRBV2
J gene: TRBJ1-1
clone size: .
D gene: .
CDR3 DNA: TGTGCCAGCAGTTATAGCAGGGGATTTAACACTGAAGCTTTCTTT
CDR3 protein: CASSYSRGFNTEAFF

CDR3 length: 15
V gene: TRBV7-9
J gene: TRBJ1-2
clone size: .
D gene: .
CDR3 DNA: TGTGCCAGCAGCTTAGTAGGTCTCGCGACGGATGGCTACACCTTC
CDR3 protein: CASSLVGLATDGYTF